These T cell receptor beta chains were read from a single sample in a study of PD-1 blockade in classical Hodgkin lymphoma. The repertoire was sequenced with immunoSEQ multiplex PCR; TCRdb's copy has only in-frame clones and lacks some. The repertoire holds about 15,000 clones, with around 64% as singletons. The material sequenced was peripheral blood mononuclear cells (PBMCs), taken at baseline. Every receptor here comes from a human donor with classical Hodgkin lymphoma. The CDR3 runs from the conserved cysteine through the conserved F or W. The D gene is left open where the match is weak. Size is omitted from some rows. Given values are once, few, many or a class for expanded clones.

j_call	d_call	v_call	clone_size	cdr3_aa	cdr3_nt
TRBJ1-5	TRBD1	TRBV27	NA	CASPRTGSNQPQHF	TGTGCCAGCCCTCGGACAGGGAGCAATCAGCCCCAGCATTTT
TRBJ2-7	NA	TRBV7-2	NA	CASSLALHFSYEQYF	TGTGCCAGCAGCTTAGCGCTCCACTTCTCCTACGAGCAGTACTTC
TRBJ2-5	TRBD2	TRBV7-6	NA	CASSTGGAQYF	TGTGCCAGCAGCACCGGGGGGGCCCAGTACTTC
TRBJ2-1	TRBD1	TRBV4-2	NA	CASSARDRGIFNEQFF	TGTGCCAGCAGCGCCCGGGACAGGGGTATTTTCAATGAGCAGTTCTTC
TRBJ2-7	NA	TRBV4-1	NA	CASSQGPQDSYEQYF	TGCGCCAGCAGCCAAGGTCCGCAAGACTCCTACGAGCAGTACTTC
TRBJ2-1	NA	TRBV19	NA	CASTAGHGASYNEQFF	TGTGCCAGTACCGCAGGGCATGGGGCCTCCTACAATGAGCAGTTCTTC
TRBJ2-3	TRBD1	TRBV5-1	NA	CASSSAQGIDTQYF	TGCGCCAGCAGCTCGGCACAGGGGATAGATACGCAGTATTTT
TRBJ2-2	TRBD2	TRBV7-6	NA	CASSNGLAGADGELFF	TGTGCCAGCAGCAACGGACTAGCGGGAGCGGACGGGGAGCTGTTTTTT
TRBJ2-7	NA	TRBV9	NA	CASSVSVLSHEQYF	TGTGCCAGCAGCGTATCCGTACTGTCCCACGAGCAGTACTTC
TRBJ1-4	NA	TRBV10-2	NA	CASTDAPSNEKLFF	TGCGCCAGCACCGACGCCCCTTCGAATGAAAAACTGTTTTTT
TRBJ2-1	NA	TRBV7-2	NA	CASSERSSYNEQFF	TGTGCCAGCAGTGAGCGGAGCTCCTACAATGAGCAGTTCTTC
TRBJ2-1	NA	TRBV5-1	NA	CASNIADNEQFF	TGCGCCAGCAACATAGCGGACAATGAGCAGTTCTTC
TRBJ2-5	TRBD1	TRBV28	NA	CASTYSYRDRGETQYF	TGTGCCAGCACCTATTCGTACCGGGACAGGGGTGAGACCCAGTACTTC
TRBJ1-3	NA	TRBV9	NA	CASSVGVGNTIYF	TGTGCCAGCAGCGTAGGTGTGGGAAACACCATATATTTT
TRBJ1-6	NA	TRBV6-6	NA	CASTRGPEYNSPLHF	TGTGCCAGCACTCGGGGCCCCGAGTATAATTCACCCCTCCACTTT
TRBJ1-1	NA	TRBV29-1	few	CSVEDLGGRAEAFF	TGCAGCGTTGAAGATCTTGGGGGGAGAGCCGAAGCTTTCTTT
TRBJ2-6	NA	TRBV28	NA	CASSASLSGANVLTF	TGTGCCAGCAGTGCTAGCCTCTCTGGGGCCAACGTCCTGACTTTC
TRBJ1-2	TRBD1	TRBV6-1	medium-sized	CASSADGQAPLPGYTF	TGTGCCAGCAGTGCAGATGGACAGGCCCCACTACCGGGATACACCTTC
TRBJ2-7	NA	TRBV7-2	few	CASSPSGTFSYEQYF	TGTGCCAGCAGCCCTTCCGGGACTTTCTCCTACGAGCAGTACTTC
TRBJ2-1	NA	TRBV21-1	few	CASSKGVVPNEQFF	TGTGCCAGCAGCAAAGGGGTGGTCCCCAATGAGCAGTTCTTC
TRBJ2-7	TRBD2	TRBV28	NA	CASIIAGGSYEQYF	TGTGCCAGCATCATAGCGGGAGGGTCCTACGAGCAGTACTTC
TRBJ2-1	NA	TRBV18	NA	CASSQTRSSYNEQFF	TGTGCCAGCTCACAGACAAGGAGCTCCTACAATGAGCAGTTCTTC
TRBJ2-2	TRBD2	TRBV5-1	NA	CASSLVLAGWDTGELFF	TGCGCCAGCAGCTTGGTATTAGCGGGATGGGATACCGGGGAGCTGTTTTTT
TRBJ1-2	NA	TRBV28	NA	CASSLDKYGYTF	TGTGCCAGCAGTTTAGACAAGTATGGCTACACCTTC
TRBJ2-3	TRBD2	TRBV5-8	NA	CASSPGLAGVSVDTQYF	TGTGCCAGCAGCCCTGGACTAGCGGGAGTATCGGTAGATACGCAGTATTTT
TRBJ1-6	NA	TRBV27	medium-sized	CASSLSGWDVSNSPLHF	TGTGCCAGCAGTTTATCGGGTTGGGATGTATCTAATTCACCCCTCCACTTT
TRBJ1-2	NA	TRBV19	NA	CAAAGRHLLNYGYTF	TGTGCCGCTGCTGGGAGGCACTTACTAAACTATGGCTACACCTTC
TRBJ2-2	TRBD2	TRBV6-4	NA	CASSVELAGGAGELFF	TGTGCCAGCAGTGTAGAACTAGCGGGAGGCGCCGGGGAGCTGTTTTTT
TRBJ1-6	NA	TRBV4-1	NA	CASSQFTPYSPLHF	TGCGCCAGCAGCCAATTTACTCCCTATTCACCCCTCCACTTT
TRBJ2-7	NA	TRBV20-1	NA	CSARKDEQYF	TGCAGTGCTAGAAAAGACGAGCAGTACTTC
TRBJ2-4	NA	TRBV12-1	once	CASSFDRVPYDSNIQYF	TGTGCCAGCAGCTTTGACCGGGTCCCGTACGATAGTAACATTCAGTACTTC
TRBJ1-2	TRBD1	TRBV27	medium-sized	CASRPGQGARGYTF	TGTGCCAGCAGGCCGGGACAGGGGGCTCGGGGCTACACCTTC
TRBJ2-3	NA	TRBV2	NA	CASASGTVSTDTQYF	TGTGCCAGCGCATCCGGGACCGTTAGCACAGATACGCAGTATTTT
TRBJ1-1	NA	TRBV29-1	once	CSVGGTSEAFF	TGCAGCGTTGGCGGGACATCTGAAGCTTTCTTT
TRBJ1-2	NA	TRBV5-6	NA	CASSPDRTYGYTF	TGTGCCAGCAGCCCCGACAGAACCTATGGCTACACCTTC
TRBJ1-1	NA	TRBV28	once	CASSLELGYTEAFF	TGTGCCAGCAGCCTCGAATTGGGGTACACTGAAGCTTTCTTT
TRBJ2-5	NA	TRBV4-1	NA	CASSHLRGQETQYF	TGCGCCAGCAGCCACCTACGGGGTCAAGAGACCCAGTACTTC
TRBJ1-2	NA	TRBV6-5	few	CASSYGPAKGYTF	TGTGCCAGCAGTTACGGGCCAGCCAAGGGCTACACCTTC
TRBJ1-1	NA	TRBV6-5	NA	CASSYSGRLNTEAFF	TGTGCCAGCAGTTATTCGGGACGGTTGAACACTGAAGCTTTCTTT
TRBJ1-1	NA	TRBV6-6	NA	CASSFWGRTDTEAFF	TGTGCCAGCAGTTTCTGGGGAAGAACGGACACTGAAGCTTTCTTT
TRBJ1-5	NA	TRBV14	NA	CASSQDRGTPQHF	TGTGCCAGCAGCCAAGATCGGGGGACTCCCCAGCATTTT
TRBJ2-1	NA	TRBV11-2	NA	CASSTGLSYNEQFF	TGTGCCAGCAGCACCGGACTATCCTACAATGAGCAGTTCTTC
TRBJ1-5	NA	TRBV5-4	few	CASSLKGDSSPQHF	TGTGCCAGCAGCTTGAAAGGGGACTCATCCCCCCAGCATTTT
TRBJ2-1	NA	TRBV4-2	NA	CASSFSANNNEQFF	TGTGCCAGCAGCTTTAGCGCGAACAACAATGAGCAGTTCTTC
TRBJ2-7	TRBD2	TRBV19	NA	CASSTRTSGSGEQYF	TGTGCCAGTAGTACCCGGACTAGCGGGAGTGGCGAGCAGTACTTC
TRBJ1-6	NA	TRBV28	few	CASSYGRESPLHF	TGTGCCAGCAGTTACGGGCGTGAGTCACCCCTCCACTTT
TRBJ2-7	NA	TRBV11-2	NA	CASATGESPYEQYF	TGTGCCAGCGCGACGGGGGAGAGCCCTTACGAGCAGTACTTC
TRBJ2-2	TRBD1	TRBV2	NA	CASRGQGANTGELFF	TGTGCCAGCAGGGGACAGGGGGCGAACACCGGGGAGCTGTTTTTT
TRBJ1-1	TRBD1	TRBV28	NA	CASSFQTGRAFF	TGTGCCAGCAGTTTTCAGACAGGGAGAGCTTTCTTT
TRBJ1-6	NA	TRBV5-5	NA	CASSLGQPNSPLHF	TGTGCCAGCAGCTTGGGACAGCCTAATTCACCCCTCCACTTT
TRBJ2-7	NA	TRBV6-1	NA	CASSGGYEQYF	TGTGCCAGCAGTGGGGGATACGAGCAGTACTTC